The 13 T cell receptor beta chains in this list originate from one sample, sequenced in a study of response to subunit inactivated influenza vaccine. TCRdb used MiXCR to reprocess the RT-PCR reads, holding one entry per CDR3 protein. The sample shows approximately 480,000 distinct CDR3 sequences, approximately 10% of them seen only once. The material was PBMCs from blood, obtained about 6 weeks after vaccination. The source of these receptors is a man in his fifties who received an inactivated influenza vaccine.

This clonotype was found many times. The chain joins TRBV7-2 to TRBJ2-1, with TRBD2 identical over 11 bases. V shed 7 bases, J shed 6 bases, and the junction held 11 bases outside the gene matches. This CDR3 is built from 16 residues. Looked up from germline, CDR1 is SGHTA and CDR2 is FQGNSA. Here the CDR3 reads CASKTSGSEVGNEQFF. Written as DNA, the CDR3 is TGTGCCAGCAAAACTAGCGGGAGCGAAGTGGGCAATGAGCAGTTCTTC. Full variable domain (missing parts from reference TRBV7-2 and TRBJ2-1): GAGVSQSPSNKVTEKGKDVELRCDPISGHTALYWYRQSLGQGLEFLIYFQGNSAPDKSGLPSDRFSAERTGGSVSTLTIQRTQQEDSAVYLCASKTSGSEVGNEQFFGPGTRLTVL.

This clonotype was counted at least ten times. V gene TRBV7-9 combines with J gene TRBJ2-3; D is unclear. This CDR3 has 12 amino acids. Deletions cut 5 bases from V and 5 bases from J, with 8 bases between. Germline lookup yields CDR1 SEHNR and CDR2 FQNEAQ (reference sequence). The CDR3 loop is CASSPLGDTQYF. DNA of the CDR3: TGTGCCAGCAGCCCTCTAGGAGATACGCAGTATTTT.

This clonotype was seen repeatedly, ten times or more. The chain is built from TRBV3-1 and TRBJ2-5; 8 nucleotides match TRBD2. CDR1 is LGHDT and CDR2 is YNNKEL in the germline V gene (reference sequence). V lost 6 bases and J lost 4; bases outside the gene matches: 10. This CDR3 contains 15 residues. CDR3 sequence: CASSKSGRLGETQYF. The CDR3 DNA is TGTGCCAGCAGTAAAAGCGGGAGATTAGGAGAGACCCAGTACTTC.

The rearrangement uses TRBV7-9 and TRBJ2-5; D gene ambiguous. V was cut by 7 bases and J by 1 base, with 16 bases left in between. The CDR3 spans 15 residues. Germline lookup yields CDR1 SEHNR and CDR2 FQNEAQ (reference sequence). CDR3 nucleotides: TGTGCCAGCACCCCGAGCCTGTACACCCAAGAGACCCAGTACTTC. This translates into CASTPSLYTQETQYF. The full variable domain, in which reference TRBV7-9 and TRBJ2-5 provide the parts outside the CDR3, is DTGVSQNPRHKITKRGQNVTFRCDPISEHNRLYWYRQTLGQGPEFLTYFQNEAQLEKSRLLSDRFSAERPKGSFSTLEIQRTEQGDSAMYLCASTPSLYTQETQYFGPGTRLLVL.

In this sample, this clonotype turned up many times. The chain employs TRBV4-3 and TRBJ2-1; D may be TRBD1 or TRBD2 (5 bases each). Germline loops: CDR1 LGHNA, CDR2 YSLEER. The CDR3 runs 13 residues. V dropped 4 bases and J dropped 4 bases, with 8 bases sitting between them. The CDR3 is CASSLGEYNEQFF. Written as DNA, the CDR3 is TGCGCCAGCAGCCTGGGGGAGTACAATGAGCAGTTCTTC.

The sample holds many counts of this clonotype. CDR3 sequence reads: CASSAGLAGVRAYEQYF. The CDR3 DNA is TGTGCCAGCAGCGCAGGACTAGCGGGAGTAAGGGCCTACGAGCAGTACTTC. The V and J genes are TRBV4-2 and TRBJ2-7, with 13 bases that match TRBD2. The CDR3 loop spans 17 amino acids. The junction had 9 bases not matched to a gene; V was cut back by 5 bases and J by 2 bases. The germline gives CDR1 LGHNA, CDR2 YNFKEQ.

This clonotype came up a few times. The chain has TRBV12-3 or TRBV12-4 and TRBJ2-1, with D tentatively TRBD1 (5 bases). The CDR3 is 17 residues long. Trimming stripped 6 bases from V and 2 bases from J, with 20 bases between. The CDR3 region is CASSQRSPGFTYNEQFF. CDR3 sequence (DNA): TGTGCCAGCAGCCAAAGATCTCCAGGGTTCACCTACAATGAGCAGTTCTTC.

This clonotype appeared many times. This chain uses TRBV7-8 with TRBJ2-7, with TRBD1 as a possible D gene (6 bases). The CDR3 has 13 amino acids. Between the trimmed V and J ends, which lost 6 bases and 5 bases, there was a span of 14 bases. Germline CDR1 is SGHVS and CDR2 is FQNEAQ. CDR3 residues: CASRQTTGNEQYF. CDR3 nucleotides: TGTGCCAGCAGACAAACCACAGGGAACGAGCAGTACTTC.

This clonotype was seen repeatedly, ten times or more. This CDR3 is CSVDRGANYGYTF. The CDR3 DNA sequence: TGCAGCGTTGACCGCGGGGCTAACTATGGCTACACCTTC. The V gene is TRBV29-1, the J gene TRBJ1-2; the D is unclear. CDR3 size: 13 residues. The germline V gene encodes CDR1 SQVTM and CDR2 ANQGSEA. V lost 3 bases and J 0 bases, leaving 8 bases between the germline ends.

The J gene is TRBJ2-1, the V gene TRBV12-3 or TRBV12-4; possibly TRBD1 for D (6 bases). There are 15 residues in the CDR3. V was pared by 4 bases and J by 2 bases, with 12 bases between. CDR3 sequence (DNA): TGTGCCAGCAGTTCCCGGGACAAGCCCTACAATGAGCAGTTCTTC. This gives the protein CASSSRDKPYNEQFF.

This clonotype was counted a few times. The CDR3 DNA sequence: TGCGCCAGCAGCCAAGAGGACAGGGGGCCCGGTATTGACATTCAGTACTTC. Translation: CASSQEDRGPGIDIQYF. The chain carries TRBV4-1 and TRBJ2-4, with 11 bases identical to TRBD1. J gave up 8 bases and V 0 bases, and 9 bases lay outside the gene matches. CDR1 is MGHRA and CDR2 is YSYEKL in the germline V gene. The CDR3 is 17 residues long.

This clonotype was detected only a few times. V gene TRBV6-5 combines with J gene TRBJ2-7, with D unclear. Germline CDR1 MNHEY, CDR2 SVGAGI. Trimming shortened V by 0 bases and J by 7 bases, and 7 bases separated the two germline ends. The CDR3 spans 12 residues. CDR3 DNA: TGTGCCAGCAGTTACTCCGGTCGGGAGCAGTACTTC. Amino acid sequence: CASSYSGREQYF.

This clonotype was observed a few times. The chain uses TRBV27 and TRBJ2-7; D tentatively fits TRBD1 or TRBD2 (6 bases each). The CDR3 sequence is 15 residues long. The germline CDR1 and CDR2 sequences are MNHEY and SMNVEV (reference sequence). V gave up 3 bases and J gave up 2 bases, with 14 bases separating them. CDR3 nucleotide sequence: TGTGCCAGCAGTTTGTGGGGGGCCGGAACCTACGAGCAGTACTTC. Protein: CASSLWGAGTYEQYF.